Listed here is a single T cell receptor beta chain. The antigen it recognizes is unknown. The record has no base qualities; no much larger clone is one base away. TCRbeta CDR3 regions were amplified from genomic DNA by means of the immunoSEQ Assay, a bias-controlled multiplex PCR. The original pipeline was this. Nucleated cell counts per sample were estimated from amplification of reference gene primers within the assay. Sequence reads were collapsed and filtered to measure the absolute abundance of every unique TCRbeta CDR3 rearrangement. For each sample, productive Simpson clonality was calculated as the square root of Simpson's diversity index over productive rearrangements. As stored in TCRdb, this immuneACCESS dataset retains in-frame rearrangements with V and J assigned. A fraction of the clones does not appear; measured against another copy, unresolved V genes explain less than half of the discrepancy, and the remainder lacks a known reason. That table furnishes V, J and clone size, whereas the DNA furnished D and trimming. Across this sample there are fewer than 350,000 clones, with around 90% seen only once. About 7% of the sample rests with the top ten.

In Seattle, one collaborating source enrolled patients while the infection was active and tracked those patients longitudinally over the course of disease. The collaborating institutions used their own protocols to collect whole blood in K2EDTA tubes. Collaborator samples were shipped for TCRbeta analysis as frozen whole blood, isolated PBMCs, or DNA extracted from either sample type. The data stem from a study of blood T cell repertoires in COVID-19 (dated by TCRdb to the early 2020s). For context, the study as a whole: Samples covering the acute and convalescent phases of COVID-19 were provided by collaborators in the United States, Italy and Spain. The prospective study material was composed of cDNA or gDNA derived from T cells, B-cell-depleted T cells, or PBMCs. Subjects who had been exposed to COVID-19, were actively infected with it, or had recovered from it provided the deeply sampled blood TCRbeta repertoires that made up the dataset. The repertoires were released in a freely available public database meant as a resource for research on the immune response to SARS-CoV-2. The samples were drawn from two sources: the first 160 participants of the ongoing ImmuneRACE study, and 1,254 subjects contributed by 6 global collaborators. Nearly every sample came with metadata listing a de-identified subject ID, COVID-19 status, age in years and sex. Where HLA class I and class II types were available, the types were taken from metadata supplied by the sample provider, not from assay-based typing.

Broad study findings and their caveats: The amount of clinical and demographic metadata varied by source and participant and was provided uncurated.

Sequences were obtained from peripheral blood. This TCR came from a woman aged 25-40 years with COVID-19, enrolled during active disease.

The DNA sequence is as follows: TGTGCCTGGAGTGTACAGGGTAGCGGGAGGGCCGCGTTCTTC. Translated, it gives CAWSVQGSGRAAFF. The chain joins TRBV30 to TRBJ2-1, and TRBD2 aligns with 11 junction nucleotides. V ends up 0 bases short and J 15 bases short, with an unmatched junction base count of 10. Per the germline V gene (reference sequence), GTSNPN is the CDR1 and SVGIG is the CDR2. Including cysteine and phenylalanine, the CDR3 has 14 amino acids. Only the CDR3 DNA stays, 42 bases, in frame from base 1.